This paragraph covers one T cell receptor beta chain sequence. Its antigen is still unknown. No base quality values were provided; no much bigger clone lies one nucleotide off. The method was RACE. The sequencer listed for this sample is NextSeq 500. During library preparation, unique molecular identifiers were attached to individual cDNA molecules so that TCRs could be counted in a quantitative, reproducible way. For every blood RNA sample, sequencing covered both the TCR alpha and TCR beta chains. The authors' analysis ran thus. Samples had a median of 95,638 TCRs, with a range from roughly 23,224 to 750,000. V, J and CDR3 annotation of the TCR reads was performed with the Decombinator software suite. For the PS versus PT1 abundance plots, all samples were subsampled to the same number of TCRs (28,000). Expanded TCRs were defined as absent before sensitization and observed at least eight times at the 2-week time point. TCRdb cleaned the public reads at Q25 with fastp, built clones with MiXCR and kept in-frame beta chains. Rows are unified per CDR3 protein, each entry keeping the most common DNA and genes. TCRdb, not the original authors, processed these V and J calls. For this sample there are about 190,000 distinct CDR3 sequences; around 25% appear just once. The top ten clonotypes cover approximately 2.5% of the sample.

The data are from a study of human T cells and chemical hapten exposure (dated by TCRdb to the early 2020s). Regarding the study in general: For sensitization, 2% DPC in acetone was applied to a roughly 2 cm by roughly 2 cm area of upper inner arm skin. Weekly therapeutic DPC doses were additionally applied to the scalp of patients throughout the approximately 25-week study period. Patch testing was performed on the upper back with Finn chambers containing 0.01% DPC, and the patch tests were scored after 6 days according to International Contact Dermatitis Research Group standards. The mostly female patient cohort included alopecia areata with under or over 50% scalp involvement, alopecia totalis and alopecia universalis. Libraries were pooled for sequencing, and per-sample TCR yields varied mainly because of small differences in library volumes within the pool. In alopecia patients, the study followed how the peripheral blood TCR repertoire changed in vivo over primary and secondary sensitization to diphenylcyclopropenone (DPC), a hapten. Blood samples were taken from patients before sensitization (week 0) and at 2, 6 and about 24 weeks after DPC sensitization. For TCR sequencing, blood came from 25 to 35 alopecia patients at anywhere from one to four time points (pre-sensitization, 2, 6 and 24 weeks). Here is what the overall study found, with its caveats: Because every patient had alopecia, a presumed autoimmune disease, the patients' immune response might differ from that of healthy individuals. Compared with pre-sensitization or healthy control sets, expanded TCRs formed significantly more large CDR3 similarity clusters, which is consistent with antigen-driven responses. DPC sensitization did not change the number of TCRs with a frequency above 1 in 1000, and there was no evidence of changes in global repertoire structure. Repeated subsampling changed both the strength of the expansion versus patch-test correlation and the threshold at which the correlation became significant. Patch test score correlated positively with the number of PT1 expanded TCRs, reaching significance at thresholds 8, 16 and 32 but not at 4.

This specimen's time point label, per the study, means: patch test 3, about 24 weeks after DPC sensitization. The treatment or condition label on this specimen signifies: therapeutic diphenylcyclopropenone sensitization with weekly scalp DPC. At every patch-test visit, the blood draw took place before the patch test was put on. Patients were considered eligible if aged 18 to 70, diagnosed with alopecia and deemed suitable for DPC therapy, and patients were excluded if pregnant. Total RNA was isolated from unfractionated whole blood collected in Tempus Blood RNA tubes. The material sequenced was whole blood, taken in connection with sensitization to the hapten diphenylcyclopropenone (DPC). This TCR came from a woman between 35 and 50 years old with alopecia areata. Some clones in this sample may be carry-over from other donors' samples.

The DNA is as follows: TGTGCCAGCAGGCCCTTAGCAGGGTCTAACACTGAAGCTTTCTTT. Translated, this is CASRPLAGSNTEAFF. The sequence is built from TRBV12-3 or TRBV12-4 and TRBJ1-1; TRBD1 is perhaps the D gene, given 5 matching bases. Deletion took 6 bases off V and 2 bases off J, with a span of 16 bases between the germline ends. The CDR3 spans 15 residues, from the cysteine through the phenylalanine. The retained sequence is limited to the CDR3, 45 bases, with the frame set at the first base.